The 19 T cell receptor beta chains below were found in one sample sequenced in a study of response to subunit inactivated influenza vaccine. A single record per CDR3 protein comes from TCRdb applying MiXCR to the RT-PCR reads. The data contain 650,000 to 700,000 distinct CDR3 sequences, around a sixth of them singletons. This specimen consisted of PBMCs from blood, obtained about 13 days after vaccination. The receptors were gathered from a man in his fifties or sixties who received an inactivated influenza vaccine.

A few counts support this clonotype. The chain links TRBV7-2 to TRBJ2-3; 7 positions agree with TRBD2. CDR3 length: 15 residues. After removal of 3 bases from V and 3 bases from J, the junction contained 6 bases not matched to a gene. Germline CDR1 SGHTA, CDR2 FQGNSA. The CDR3 is CASSLGAGVTDTQYF. CDR3 sequence (DNA): TGTGCCAGCAGCTTGGGTGCGGGAGTTACAGATACGCAGTATTTT. Complete variable domain (other parts from reference TRBV7-2 and TRBJ2-3): GAGVSQSPSNKVTEKGKDVELRCDPISGHTALYWYRQSLGQGLEFLIYFQGNSAPDKSGLPSDRFSAERTGGSVSTLTIQRTQQEDSAVYLCASSLGAGVTDTQYFGPGTRLTVL.

This clonotype showed up just a few times. This rearrangement joins TRBV3-1 to TRBJ2-7, with D possibly TRBD2 on 6 matching bases. Trimming shortened V by 0 bases and J by 5 bases, and 14 bases separated the two germline ends. The germline V gene has CDR1 LGHDT and CDR2 YNNKEL (reference sequence). The CDR3 is 15 residues long. The CDR3 loop is CASSQDWRDNHEQYF. DNA of the CDR3: TGTGCCAGCAGCCAAGATTGGCGGGATAATCACGAGCAGTACTTC.

The V gene is TRBV28, the J gene TRBJ2-7; possible D gene TRBD1, 6 bases. The germline V gene has CDR1 MDHEN and CDR2 SYDVKM. The germline V and J ends were trimmed by 11 bases and 4 bases, with 12 bases remaining between them. The CDR3 consists of 11 residues. The CDR3 here is CASQGGYEQYF. CDR3 bases: TGTGCCTCACAAGGGGGATACGAGCAGTACTTC.

This clonotype was picked up a small number of times. The chain is built from TRBV29-1 and TRBJ2-1, with D possibly matching TRBD2 (5 bases). With 6 bases removed from V and 0 bases from J, the gap between germline ends came to 18 bases. The germline gives CDR1 SQVTM, CDR2 ANQGSEA. The CDR3 is made up of 16 amino acids. CDR3 coding DNA: TGCAGCGTCCCCCCCCGTCCGGGGAGCTCCTACAATGAGCAGTTCTTC. This encodes CSVPPRPGSSYNEQFF.

This clonotype was counted ten times or more. The V gene is TRBV5-1, the J gene TRBJ2-7; the match to TRBD2 covers 7 bases. This CDR3 is 12 amino acids long. CDR1 is SGHRS and CDR2 is YFSETQ in the germline V gene. The ends lost 3 bases at V and 5 bases at J; junction bases unmatched: 2. The CDR3 region has the DNA TGCGCCAGCAGCTCCGGACTAGACGAGCAGTACTTC. It encodes CASSSGLDEQYF.

This clonotype was recorded only once. The chain links TRBV20-1 to TRBJ2-3; a possible D gene is TRBD2 (6 bases). V lost 0 bases to trimming and J lost 6 bases, with 10 bases between them. The CDR3 contains 13 residues. The germline V gene encodes CDR1 DFQATT and CDR2 SNEGSKA (reference sequence). As DNA, the CDR3 is TGCAGTGCTAGAGAGGCGGGACGCGATACGCAGTATTTT. Amino acids: CSAREAGRDTQYF.

The chain uses TRBV11-2 and TRBJ2-1; TRBD1 agrees at 7 bases. V gave up 1 base and J gave up 8 bases; unmatched junction bases: 2. The germline gives CDR1 SGHAT, CDR2 FQNNGV. The CDR3 consists of 13 residues. CDR3 in amino acids: CASSLGDRDEQFF. The CDR3 nucleotides read TGTGCCAGCAGCTTAGGCGACAGGGATGAGCAGTTCTTC.

The rearrangement uses TRBV6-1 and TRBJ2-7; TRBD2 matches 7 bases. The CDR3 is 14 amino acids. Unmatched junction bases numbered 8, after V lost 6 bases and J lost 3 bases. In germline, CDR1 is MNHNS, CDR2 SASEGT. CDR3 nucleotide sequence: TGTGCCAGCAGGTCCGGCGGGACTATCTACGAGCAGTACTTC. It is translated as CASRSGGTIYEQYF.

This clonotype was counted a few times. This chain links TRBV10-3 with TRBJ2-3; maybe TRBD1 (5 bases). There are 16 residues in the CDR3. V was trimmed by 4 bases and J by 2 bases, leaving 16 bases between them. Germline CDR1 reads ENHRY; CDR2 reads SYGVKD. This CDR3 is CAISGGGRRPTDTQYF. The CDR3 nucleotides are TGTGCCATCAGTGGGGGCGGCAGGCGGCCCACAGATACGCAGTATTTT.

The chain links TRBV4-2 to TRBJ2-2, with D possibly being TRBD2 (6 bases). The CDR3 is 15 residues long. Trimming left V 0 bases short and J 3 bases short, with 8 bases between. Per the germline V gene, CDR1 is LGHNA and CDR2 is YNFKEQ. In DNA, the CDR3 is TGTGCCAGCAGCCAAGAGGGGGGTTACACCGGGGAGCTGTTTTTT. As protein: CASSQEGGYTGELFF.

This chain uses TRBV20-1 with TRBJ2-1; D unresolved. Trimming took off 0 bases at V and 2 bases at J, with 11 bases between the two ends. CDR1 is DFQATT and CDR2 is SNEGSKA in the germline V gene (reference sequence). The CDR3 extends over 15 amino acids. CDR3: CSARDFGRPYNEQFF. In DNA form, the CDR3 reads TGCAGTGCTAGAGATTTTGGGCGGCCCTACAATGAGCAGTTCTTC.

The J gene is TRBJ1-1, the V gene TRBV7-2; the match to TRBD1 covers 9 bases. V lost 3 bases to trimming and J lost 0 bases; unmatched junction nucleotides: 8. This CDR3 has 17 amino acids. In germline, CDR1 is SGHTA, CDR2 FQGNSA. The CDR3 nucleotides are TGTGCCAGCAGCTTGGGGACAGGGTCGTTCATGAACACTGAAGCTTTCTTT. Protein product: CASSLGTGSFMNTEAFF.

This clonotype was seen only a few times. The chain combines TRBV12-3 or TRBV12-4 with TRBJ2-5, with D possibly matching TRBD1 (7 bases). This CDR3 comprises 15 residues. The ends were cut back, 4 bases at V and 9 bases at J, with 21 bases in the middle. The CDR3 region has the DNA TGTGCCAGCAGTTCACCTGGGACAGTACCGGGGGCCCAGTACTTC. Protein sequence: CASSSPGTVPGAQYF.

This clonotype was counted only a few times. This rearrangement joins TRBV19 to TRBJ1-2; D might be TRBD1 (6 bases). V shed 1 base and J shed 8 bases, with 14 bases lying between them. Germline lookup yields CDR1 LNHDA and CDR2 SQIVND (reference sequence). CDR3 size: 14 residues. The CDR3 coding sequence is TGTGCCAGTAGTATAGTAGGCAGGGGCGCCGGCTACACCTTC. Translation: CASSIVGRGAGYTF.

This clonotype was detected only a few times. The chain recombines TRBV6-1 with TRBJ2-7; D possibly corresponds to TRBD2 (6 bases). Trimming removed 6 bases at V and 1 base at J, with 19 bases between. This CDR3 is built from 16 residues. Germline loops: CDR1 MNHNS, CDR2 SASEGT. The chain's CDR3 is CASRRLLYGGSYEQYF. The CDR3 DNA reads TGTGCCAGCAGACGACTGTTATATGGGGGGTCCTACGAGCAGTACTTC.

This clonotype appeared a few times. The V gene is TRBV6-5, the J gene TRBJ2-7; D possibly corresponds to TRBD1 (6 bases). The CDR3 covers 16 residues. V was pared by 0 bases and J by 6 bases, with 18 bases between. Per the germline V gene, CDR1 is MNHEY and CDR2 is SVGAGI. The CDR3 is CASSYSGPSTGSEQYF. The CDR3 DNA reads as TGTGCCAGCAGTTACTCGGGCCCCTCAACAGGGTCCGAGCAGTACTTC.

This sequence joins TRBV12-3 or TRBV12-4 and TRBJ2-2; TRBD2 matches at 12 bases. The CDR3 sequence is 17 residues long. V lost 6 bases, J lost 1 base, and 6 bases stayed unmatched. CDR3 sequence: CASRLTGLAGNTGELFF. The CDR3 nucleotides are TGTGCCAGCAGGTTAACGGGACTAGCGGGGAACACCGGGGAGCTGTTTTTT.

The table lists this clonotype with many counts. This chain links TRBV25-1 with TRBJ2-7; maybe TRBD1 (5 bases). The CDR3 spans 12 residues. The germline gives CDR1 MGHDK, CDR2 SYGVNS. V dropped 3 bases and J dropped 3 bases, with 6 bases sitting between them. The CDR3 bases are TGTGCCAGCAGTGAGCAGGGCTACGAGCAGTACTTC. Translated, it gives CASSEQGYEQYF.

This chain links TRBV5-1 with TRBJ2-1; D remains ambiguous. V shed 1 base and J shed 0 bases, with 20 bases lying between them. Germline V gene lookup returns CDR1 SGHRS and CDR2 YFSETQ. This CDR3 has 19 residues. CDR3 region: CASSLSPQASSSSYNEQFF. CDR3 DNA sequence: TGCGCCAGCAGCTTGAGCCCGCAGGCCTCCTCAAGCTCCTACAATGAGCAGTTCTTC.